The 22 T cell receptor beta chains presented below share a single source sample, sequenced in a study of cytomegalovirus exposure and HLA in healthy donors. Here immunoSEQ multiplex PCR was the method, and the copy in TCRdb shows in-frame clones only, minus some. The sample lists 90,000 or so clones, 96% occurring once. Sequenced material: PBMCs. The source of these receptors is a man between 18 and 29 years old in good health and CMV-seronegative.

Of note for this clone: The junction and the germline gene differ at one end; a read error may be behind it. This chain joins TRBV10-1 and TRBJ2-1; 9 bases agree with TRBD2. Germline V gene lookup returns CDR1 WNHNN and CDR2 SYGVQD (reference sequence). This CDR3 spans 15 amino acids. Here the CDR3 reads CASSESNGLAGDRIF. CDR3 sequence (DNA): TGCGCCAGCAGTGAGTCGAATGGGTTAGCGGGAGATCGTATCTTC.

Here the CDR3 reads CAISGGDRGSLTEAFF. CDR3 nucleotide sequence: TGTGCCATCAGTGGCGGGGACAGGGGGAGTTTAACTGAAGCTTTCTTT. This chain connects TRBV10-3 to TRBJ1-1; 11 positions match TRBD1. Per the germline V gene, CDR1 is ENHRY and CDR2 is SYGVKD. The CDR3 runs to 16 residues. V lost 4 bases to trimming and J lost 5 bases; unmatched junction nucleotides: 9.

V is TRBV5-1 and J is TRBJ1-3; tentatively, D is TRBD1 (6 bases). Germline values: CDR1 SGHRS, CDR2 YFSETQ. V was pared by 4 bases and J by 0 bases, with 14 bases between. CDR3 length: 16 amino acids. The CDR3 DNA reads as TGCGCCAGCAGCGGTGGACAGACGCACTCTGGAAACACCATATATTTT. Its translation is CASSGGQTHSGNTIYF.

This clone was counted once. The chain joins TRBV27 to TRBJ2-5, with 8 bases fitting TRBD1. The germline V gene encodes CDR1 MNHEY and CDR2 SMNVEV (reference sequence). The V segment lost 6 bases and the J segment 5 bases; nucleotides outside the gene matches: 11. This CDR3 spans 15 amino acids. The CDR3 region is CASSPRRGQEETQYF. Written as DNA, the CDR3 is TGTGCCAGCAGCCCACGCAGGGGGCAGGAGGAGACCCAGTACTTC.

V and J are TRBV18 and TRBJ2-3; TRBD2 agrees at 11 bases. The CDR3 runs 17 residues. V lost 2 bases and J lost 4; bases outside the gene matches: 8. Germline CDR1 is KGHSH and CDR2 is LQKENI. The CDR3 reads CASSPIITSGSSDTQYF. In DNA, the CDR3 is TGTGCCAGCTCACCAATCATTACTAGCGGGAGTTCAGATACGCAGTATTTT.

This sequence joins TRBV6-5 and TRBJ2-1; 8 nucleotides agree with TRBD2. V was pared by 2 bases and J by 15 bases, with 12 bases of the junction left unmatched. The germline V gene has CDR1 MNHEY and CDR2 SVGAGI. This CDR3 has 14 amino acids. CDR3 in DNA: TGTGCCAGCAGTTACCCTGGTACGGGGACTAGTCTGTTCTTC. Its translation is CASSYPGTGTSLFF.

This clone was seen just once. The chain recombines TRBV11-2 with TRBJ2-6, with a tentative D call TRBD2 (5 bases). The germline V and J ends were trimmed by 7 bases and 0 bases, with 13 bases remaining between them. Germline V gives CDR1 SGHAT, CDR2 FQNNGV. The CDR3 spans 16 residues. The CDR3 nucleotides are TGTGCCAGCAACCTAGCCCCACCCTCTGGGGCCAACGTCCTGACTTTC. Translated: CASNLAPPSGANVLTF. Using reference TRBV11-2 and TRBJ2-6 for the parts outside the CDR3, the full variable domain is EAGVAQSPRYKIIEKRQSVAFWCNPISGHATLYWYQQILGQGPKLLIQFQNNGVVDDSQLPKDRFSAERLKGVDSTLKIQPAKLEDSAVYLCASNLAPPSGANVLTFGAGSRLTVL.

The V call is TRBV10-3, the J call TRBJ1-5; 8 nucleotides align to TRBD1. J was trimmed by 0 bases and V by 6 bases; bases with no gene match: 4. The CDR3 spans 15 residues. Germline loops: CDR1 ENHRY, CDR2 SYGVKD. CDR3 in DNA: TGTGCCATCAGACCCGGGACAGGTAGCAATCAGCCCCAGCATTTT. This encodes CAIRPGTGSNQPQHF.

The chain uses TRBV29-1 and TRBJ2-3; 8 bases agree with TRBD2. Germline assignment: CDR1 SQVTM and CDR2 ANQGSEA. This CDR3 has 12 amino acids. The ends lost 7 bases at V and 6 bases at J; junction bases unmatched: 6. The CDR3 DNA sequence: TGCAGCGGGACTAGCCCCCCTGATACGCAGTATTTT. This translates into CSGTSPPDTQYF.

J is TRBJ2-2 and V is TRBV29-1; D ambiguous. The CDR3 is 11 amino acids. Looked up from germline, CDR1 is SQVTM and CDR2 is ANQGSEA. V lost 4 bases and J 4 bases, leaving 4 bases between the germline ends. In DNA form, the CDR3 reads TGCAGCGTTGTCATCACCGGGGAGCTGTTTTTT. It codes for CSVVITGELFF.

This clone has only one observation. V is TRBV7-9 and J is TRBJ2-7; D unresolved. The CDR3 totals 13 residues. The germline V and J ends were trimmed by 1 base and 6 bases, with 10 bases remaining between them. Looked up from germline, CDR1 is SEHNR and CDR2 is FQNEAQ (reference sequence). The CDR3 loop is CASSLELSAEQYF. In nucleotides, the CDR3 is TGTGCCAGCAGCTTAGAACTTTCCGCCGAGCAGTACTTC.

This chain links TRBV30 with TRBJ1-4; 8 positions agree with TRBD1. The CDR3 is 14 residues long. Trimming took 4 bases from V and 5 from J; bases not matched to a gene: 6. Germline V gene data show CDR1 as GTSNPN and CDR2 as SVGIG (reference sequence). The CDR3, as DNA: TGTGCCTGGAACCGGGACAGGCTAAATGAAAAACTGTTTTTT. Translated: CAWNRDRLNEKLFF.

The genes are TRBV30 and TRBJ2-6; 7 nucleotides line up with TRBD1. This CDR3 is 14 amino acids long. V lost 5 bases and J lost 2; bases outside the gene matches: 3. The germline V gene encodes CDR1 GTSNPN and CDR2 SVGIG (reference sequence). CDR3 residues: CAWDRAAGANVLTF. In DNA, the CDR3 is TGTGCCTGGGACAGGGCTGCTGGGGCCAACGTCCTGACTTTC.

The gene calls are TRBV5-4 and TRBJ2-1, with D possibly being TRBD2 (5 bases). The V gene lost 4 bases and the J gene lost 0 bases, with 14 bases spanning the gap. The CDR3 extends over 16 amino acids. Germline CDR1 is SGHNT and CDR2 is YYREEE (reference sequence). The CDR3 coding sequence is TGTGCCAGCAGCACCGGACTTGAACGCTCCTACAATGAGCAGTTCTTC. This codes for CASSTGLERSYNEQFF.

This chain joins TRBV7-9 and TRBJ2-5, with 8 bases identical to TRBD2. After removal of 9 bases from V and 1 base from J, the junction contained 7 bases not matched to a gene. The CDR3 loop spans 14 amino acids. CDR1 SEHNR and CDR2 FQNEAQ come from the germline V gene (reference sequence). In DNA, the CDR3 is TGTGCCAGTTGGGAGCGGGAGAGCCAAGAGACCCAGTACTTC. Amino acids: CASWERESQETQYF. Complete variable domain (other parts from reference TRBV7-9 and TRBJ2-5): DTGVSQNPRHKITKRGQNVTFRCDPISEHNRLYWYRQTLGQGPEFLTYFQNEAQLEKSRLLSDRFSAERPKGSFSTLEIQRTEQGDSAMYLCASWERESQETQYFGPGTRLLVL.

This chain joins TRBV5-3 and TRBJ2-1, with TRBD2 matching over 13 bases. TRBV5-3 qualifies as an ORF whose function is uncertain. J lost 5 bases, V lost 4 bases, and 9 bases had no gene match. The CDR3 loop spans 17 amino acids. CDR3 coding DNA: TGTGCCAGAAGCGCTGGACTAGCGGGAGTTTTCAACAATGAGCAGTTCTTC. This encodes CARSAGLAGVFNNEQFF.

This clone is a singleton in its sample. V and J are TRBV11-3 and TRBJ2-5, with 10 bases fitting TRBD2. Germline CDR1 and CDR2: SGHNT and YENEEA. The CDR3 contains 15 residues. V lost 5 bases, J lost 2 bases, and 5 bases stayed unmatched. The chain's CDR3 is CASSPGLADQETQYF. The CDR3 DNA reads TGTGCCAGCAGCCCCGGACTAGCGGATCAAGAGACCCAGTACTTC.

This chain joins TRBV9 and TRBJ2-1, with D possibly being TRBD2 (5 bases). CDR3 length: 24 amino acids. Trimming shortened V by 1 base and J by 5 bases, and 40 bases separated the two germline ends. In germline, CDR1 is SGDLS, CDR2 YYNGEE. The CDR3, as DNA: TGTGCCAGCAGCGTACGTCCCCAGACCGGCTATATCGAAGACGGACTCCCGCGAGACAATGAGCAGTTCTTC. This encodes CASSVRPQTGYIEDGLPRDNEQFF.

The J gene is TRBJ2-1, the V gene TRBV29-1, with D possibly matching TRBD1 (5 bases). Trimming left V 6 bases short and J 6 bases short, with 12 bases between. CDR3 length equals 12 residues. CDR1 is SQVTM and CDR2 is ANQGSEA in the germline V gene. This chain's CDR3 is CSVYDSSNEQFF. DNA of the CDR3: TGCAGCGTGTACGACAGTTCCAATGAGCAGTTCTTC.

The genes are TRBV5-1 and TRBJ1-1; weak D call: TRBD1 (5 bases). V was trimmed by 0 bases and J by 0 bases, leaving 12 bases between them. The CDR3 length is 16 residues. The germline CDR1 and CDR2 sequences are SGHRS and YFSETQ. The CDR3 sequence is CASSLGGLGLNTEAFF. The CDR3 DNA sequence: TGCGCCAGCAGCTTGGGGGGTTTGGGGCTGAACACTGAAGCTTTCTTT.

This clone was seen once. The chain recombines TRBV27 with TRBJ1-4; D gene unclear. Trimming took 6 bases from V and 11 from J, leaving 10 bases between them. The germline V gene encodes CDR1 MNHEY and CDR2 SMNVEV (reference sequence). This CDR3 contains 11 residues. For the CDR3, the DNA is TGTGCCAGCAGGGGAGGACTTAAACTGTTTTTT. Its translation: CASRGGLKLFF.

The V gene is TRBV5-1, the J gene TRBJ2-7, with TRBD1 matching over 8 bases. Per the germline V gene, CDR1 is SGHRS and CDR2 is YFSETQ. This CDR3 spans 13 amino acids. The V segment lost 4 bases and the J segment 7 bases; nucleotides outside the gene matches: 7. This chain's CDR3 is CASSDRGWREQYF. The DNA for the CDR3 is TGCGCCAGCAGCGACAGGGGATGGCGGGAGCAGTACTTC.